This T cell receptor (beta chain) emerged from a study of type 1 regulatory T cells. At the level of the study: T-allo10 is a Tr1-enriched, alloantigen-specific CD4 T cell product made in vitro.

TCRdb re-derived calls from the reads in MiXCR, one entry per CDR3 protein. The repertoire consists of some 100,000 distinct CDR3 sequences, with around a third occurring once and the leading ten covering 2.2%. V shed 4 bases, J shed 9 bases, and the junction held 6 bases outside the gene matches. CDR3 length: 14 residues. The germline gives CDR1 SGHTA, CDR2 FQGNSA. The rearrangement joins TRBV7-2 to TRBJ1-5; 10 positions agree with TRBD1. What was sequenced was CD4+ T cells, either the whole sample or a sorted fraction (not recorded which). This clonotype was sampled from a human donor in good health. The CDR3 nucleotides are TGTGCCAGCAGCTGGACAGGGGGTCTTAGGCCCCAGCATTTT. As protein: CASSWTGGLRPQHF.